Each of the 7 T cell receptor beta chains below was sequenced from the same sample in a study of T cell responses to AZD1222 COVID-19 vaccine. Clones were sequenced by immunoSEQ multiplex PCR, and TCRdb holds only the in-frame ones, with some missing. The table has 150,000 to 200,000 clones, around nine tenths seen once. Sequencing was performed on peripheral blood, taken on day 0 of AZD1222 vaccination. The receptors stem from an adult in good health.

The gene calls are TRBV5-6 and TRBJ2-1, with TRBD2 matching 7 bases. The junction had 11 bases not matched to a gene; V was cut back by 2 bases and J by 0 bases. Germline V gives CDR1 SGHDT, CDR2 YYEEEE. This CDR3 contains 18 residues. The CDR3 bases are TGTGCCAGCAGCTTCCGGGAGGCCCAATTGAGCTCCTACAATGAGCAGTTCTTC. Its translation: CASSFREAQLSSYNEQFF.

V usage is TRBV5-1 and J usage is TRBJ2-7; 8 bases agree with TRBD1. CDR1 and CDR2 from the germline V gene are SGHRS and YFSETQ. The CDR3 covers 15 residues. V gave up 0 bases and J gave up 0 bases; unmatched junction bases: 2. CDR3 bases: TGCGCCAGCAGCTTGGGCGGACAGGGCTCCTACGAGCAGTACTTC. It yields the protein CASSLGGQGSYEQYF.

This chain links TRBV30 with TRBJ2-7; D may be TRBD1 (5 bases). V was pared by 0 bases and J by 0 bases, with 18 bases between. The CDR3 runs 17 residues. Germline CDR1 GTSNPN, CDR2 SVGIG (reference sequence). The CDR3 nucleotides are TGTGCCTGGAGTGTACGACCCGGCAGGGCTAGCTCCTACGAGCAGTACTTC. This translates into CAWSVRPGRASSYEQYF.

The table lists this clone with a count of one. The gene calls are TRBV19 and TRBJ2-3, with 7 positions matching TRBD1. The CDR3 loop spans 16 amino acids. After removal of 4 bases from V and 4 bases from J, the junction contained 11 bases not matched to a gene. Germline lookup yields CDR1 LNHDA and CDR2 SQIVND (reference sequence). For the CDR3, the DNA is TGTGCCAGTAGTACTCTGGGACAGATGCGACCAGATACGCAGTATTTT. Its translation: CASSTLGQMRPDTQYF. Complete variable domain (other parts from reference TRBV19 and TRBJ2-3): DGGITQSPKYLFRKEGQNVTLSCEQNLNHDAMYWYRQDPGQGLRLIYYSQIVNDFQKGDIAEGYSVSREKKESFPLTVTSAQKNPTAFYLCASSTLGQMRPDTQYFGPGTRLTVL.

This clone turned up a few times. V and J are TRBV4-3 and TRBJ1-3; D gene uncertain. Germline lookup yields CDR1 LGHNA and CDR2 YSLEER. Trimming stripped 0 bases from V and 0 bases from J, with 6 bases between. The CDR3 sequence is 15 residues long. In nucleotides, the CDR3 is TGCGCCAGCAGCCAAGACTTTCCCTCTGGAAACACCATATATTTT. It specifies CASSQDFPSGNTIYF.

This sequence joins TRBV28 and TRBJ2-7; 8 bases align to TRBD1. The germline CDR1 and CDR2 sequences are MDHEN and SYDVKM. The CDR3 is made up of 12 amino acids. The V gene end was trimmed by 2 bases and the J gene end by 9 bases; junction bases not matched to a gene: 3. The chain's CDR3 is CASSLPGQGQYF. The CDR3 coding sequence is TGTGCCAGCAGTTTACCCGGACAGGGGCAGTACTTC.

This clone was observed once. The junction shows a germline mismatch at one end, possibly a read error. The CDR3 region has the DNA TGTGCCAGCAGCCCCCCGGGCGAGGGCGAGCCGTACTTC. This translates into CASSPPGEGEPYF. V is TRBV3-1 (or the pseudogene TRBV3-2) and J is TRBJ2-7; possibly TRBD2 for D (5 bases). Germline V lookup: CDR1 LGHDT, CDR2 YNNKEL (reference sequence). The CDR3 loop spans 13 amino acids.